Listed here are 19 T cell receptor beta chains from one sample, sequenced in a study of T cell repertoires in cytomegalovirus infection. From the reads, TCRdb called clonotypes with MiXCR, one entry per CDR3 protein. The sample has 350,000 to 550,000 distinct CDR3 sequences; roughly 31% are singletons. Sample: PBMCs. Receptor source: a human donor in good health (CMV status not recorded). Some clones in this sample may be carry-over from other donors' samples.

This clonotype appeared a few times. The chain carries TRBV6-8 and TRBJ1-2, with a weak D call TRBD1 (5 bases). Trimming took off 6 bases at V and 8 bases at J, with 16 bases between the two ends. This CDR3 region has 13 residues. Germline V gene data show CDR1 as MNHGY and CDR2 as SAAAGT. CDR3 sequence: CASRTTTGFGYTF. Written as DNA, the CDR3 is TGTGCCAGCAGGACTACTACAGGCTTCGGCTACACCTTC.

This clonotype was seen just once. V is TRBV3-1 and J is TRBJ1-2; TRBD1 might be the D (6 bases). The CDR3 is made up of 13 amino acids. The V end was cut by 4 bases, the J end by 6 bases, with 12 bases between. The germline V gene encodes CDR1 LGHDT and CDR2 YNNKEL (reference sequence). The CDR3 reads CASSRQAQHGYTF. The CDR3 DNA reads TGTGCCAGCAGCCGACAGGCTCAGCATGGCTACACCTTC.

This clonotype was seen only a few times. V and J are TRBV4-1 and TRBJ1-1, with D unclear. Trimming pared 0 bases from V and 4 bases from J, leaving 15 bases between. Germline lookup yields CDR1 MGHRA and CDR2 YSYEKL. This CDR3 is 16 amino acids long. CDR3 sequence (DNA): TGCGCCAGCAGCCAAGATCTTGGGGAGGTGGGCACTGAAGCTTTCTTT. This gives the protein CASSQDLGEVGTEAFF.

To note about this clonotype: With a much larger clone just one base away, this may be a read error. This CDR3 fails to terminate in the conserved phenylalanine or tryptophan, so it likely reflects a read error. This chain connects TRBV6-6 to TRBJ2-1; D is undetermined. CDR1 MNHNY and CDR2 SVGAGI come from the germline V gene (reference sequence). Trimming removed 7 bases at V and 7 bases at J, with 29 bases between. This CDR3 region has 18 residues. The CDR3 nucleotides read TGTGCCAGCACTAGACCTTCATTACGCTACTATGTTGAGAATGAGCAGTTCTTA. Its translation: CASTRPSLRYYVENEQFL.

This clonotype turned up a few times. The V and J genes are TRBV19 and TRBJ1-1; 8 bases line up with TRBD1. CDR1 is LNHDA and CDR2 is SQIVND in the germline V gene (reference sequence). This CDR3 contains 15 residues. With V trimmed by 3 bases and J by 1 base, 4 bases remained unmatched. In DNA form, the CDR3 reads TGTGCCAGTAGTATGGACGGGACAGGGAACACTGAAGCTTTCTTT. This sequence encodes CASSMDGTGNTEAFF.

The sample holds a few counts of this clonotype. This chain links TRBV7-9 with TRBJ2-5; 7 bases fit TRBD2. The CDR3 extends over 15 amino acids. Germline CDR1 SEHNR, CDR2 FQNEAQ (reference sequence). V lost 2 bases to trimming and J lost 4 bases; unmatched junction nucleotides: 7. This CDR3 reads CASSLPPLAPETQYF. The CDR3, as DNA: TGTGCCAGCAGCTTACCCCCACTAGCGCCAGAGACCCAGTACTTC.

Written as DNA, the CDR3 is TGTGCCAGCAGCTTAATAGCGGGGGCCCTCGGCGGGGATACGCAGTATTTT. Protein product: CASSLIAGALGGDTQYF. The chain employs TRBV11-2 and TRBJ2-3; the match to TRBD2 covers 9 bases. V lost 2 bases, J lost 6 bases, and 12 bases stayed unmatched. CDR1 is SGHAT, CDR2 FQNNGV, per germline. The CDR3 consists of 17 residues.

Turning to this clonotype: A much larger clone lies one base from this, so it may be a read error. This chain links TRBV4-1 with TRBJ1-2; 7 positions agree with TRBD1. The J segment lost 4 bases and the V segment lost 3 bases, leaving 11 bases of the junction unmatched. CDR1 is MGHRA and CDR2 is YSYEKL in the germline V gene. This CDR3 comprises 16 residues. CDR3 nucleotide sequence: TGCGCCAGCAGCCATGCTTCAGGGGGGCTTTCCTATGGCTACACCTTC. Protein product: CASSHASGGLSYGYTF.

The rearrangement links TRBV19 to TRBJ1-5; 8 bases align to TRBD1. Germline CDR1 is LNHDA and CDR2 is SQIVND (reference sequence). This CDR3 spans 15 amino acids. V gave up 6 bases and J gave up 4 bases; unmatched junction bases: 8. CDR3 in DNA: TGTGCCAGTAGGACAGGGGAGGAGCGGAATCAGCCCCAGCATTTT. This codes for CASRTGEERNQPQHF.

The rearrangement links TRBV6-2 or TRBV6-3 to TRBJ1-5; no definite D call. Trimming removed 7 bases at V and 3 bases at J, with 10 bases between. The V gene's germline CDR1 is MNHEY and CDR2 SVGEGT. This CDR3 has 13 residues. Written as DNA, the CDR3 is TGTGCCAGCACACGGACCCTCAATCAGCCCCAGCATTTT. Translated: CASTRTLNQPQHF.

The CDR3 protein is CSVERVAGVYNEQFF. The CDR3 coding sequence is TGCAGCGTTGAGAGGGTAGCGGGGGTCTACAATGAGCAGTTCTTC. The chain has TRBV29-1 and TRBJ2-1; 9 nucleotides agree with TRBD2. The germline V gene has CDR1 SQVTM and CDR2 ANQGSEA. With V trimmed by 3 bases and J by 3 bases, 6 bases remained unmatched. This CDR3 contains 15 residues.

This clonotype was counted between two and nine times. The gene calls are TRBV27 and TRBJ1-1; D is perhaps TRBD1 (6 bases). The CDR3 runs to 15 residues. Trimming cost V 5 bases and J 2 bases, with 15 bases left between them. CDR1 is MNHEY and CDR2 is SMNVEV in the germline V gene (reference sequence). The CDR3 bases are TGTGCCAGCAGTCTCAGCAAGGGGGTTAACACTGAAGCTTTCTTT. This codes for CASSLSKGVNTEAFF.

Only a few counts were recorded for this clonotype. The chain links TRBV7-8 to TRBJ2-2; possibly TRBD1 or TRBD2 for D (5 bases each). The CDR3 spans 15 residues. V was pared by 5 bases and J by 4 bases, with 14 bases between. Looked up from germline, CDR1 is SGHVS and CDR2 is FQNEAQ. The CDR3 coding sequence is TGTGCCAGCAGCCTTACCGGGACCTCCACCGGGGAGCTGTTTTTT. This sequence encodes CASSLTGTSTGELFF.

This clonotype was counted at least ten times. This chain links TRBV7-8 with TRBJ2-7; 7 positions match TRBD2. J gave up 5 bases and V 1 base, and 8 bases lay outside the gene matches. The CDR3 runs 15 residues. CDR1 and CDR2 from the germline V gene are SGHVS and FQNEAQ. The CDR3 reads CASSLGAREGDEQYF. In nucleotides, the CDR3 is TGTGCCAGCAGCTTAGGTGCCAGGGAGGGAGACGAGCAGTACTTC.

The chain joins TRBV5-4 to TRBJ2-3; TRBD2 aligns across 9 bases. Germline CDR1 and CDR2: SGHNT and YYREEE (reference sequence). V trimming: 4 bases; J trimming: 4 bases; junction bases outside the gene matches: 10. The CDR3 totals 16 residues. The CDR3 sequence: CASSLPKRGAPDTQYF. The CDR3, as DNA: TGTGCCAGCAGCCTCCCGAAGCGGGGGGCCCCAGATACGCAGTATTTT.

The rearrangement uses TRBV6-4 and TRBJ2-5; 9 bases line up with TRBD2. V gave up 6 bases and J gave up 2 bases; unmatched junction bases: 7. Per the germline V gene, CDR1 is MRHNA and CDR2 is SNTAGT. The CDR3 runs 15 residues. The CDR3 DNA reads TGTGCCAGCAGCCGACTAGCGGAACGACAAGAGACCCAGTACTTC. Protein sequence: CASSRLAERQETQYF.

This clonotype was seen ten or more times. This chain connects TRBV6-6 to TRBJ1-6; no clear D. Per the germline V gene, CDR1 is MNHNY and CDR2 is SVGAGI (reference sequence). The CDR3 runs 18 residues. Trimming removed 5 bases at V and 6 bases at J, with 23 bases between. CDR3 nucleotide sequence: TGTGCCAGCAGTAACAAAGCCCCGAGTATGGGTACTAATTCACCCCTCCACTTT. Encoded protein: CASSNKAPSMGTNSPLHF.

V gene TRBV28 combines with J gene TRBJ1-5; maybe TRBD1 (5 bases). The germline V gene has CDR1 MDHEN and CDR2 SYDVKM. The CDR3 is 12 residues long. Trimming took off 5 bases at V and 12 bases at J, with 14 bases between the two ends. CDR3 sequence (DNA): TGTGCCAGCAGTCCCCCCACAGGCCGCCAGCATTTT. It specifies CASSPPTGRQHF.

The chain's CDR3 is CASSDDRGAFF. CDR3 DNA sequence: TGTGCCAGCAGTGATGACAGGGGAGCTTTCTTT. V usage is TRBV28 and J usage is TRBJ1-1; 8 bases align to TRBD1. Germline V gene data show CDR1 as MDHEN and CDR2 as SYDVKM. The CDR3 runs to 11 residues. J was trimmed by 10 bases and V by 5 bases; bases with no gene match: 3.